Detailed here is one T cell receptor beta chain. The sample is drawn from a study of shared clonotypes between healthy human individuals. As for the study in general: Donor composition was two women and three men, aged 18 to 49.

The CDR3 consists of 11 residues. Germline V gene lookup returns CDR1 DFQATT and CDR2 SNEGSKA (reference sequence). V gave up 7 bases and J gave up 1 base, with 7 bases separating them. Libraries were prepared by immunoSEQ multiplex PCR; TCRdb keeps only in-frame clonotypes and omits some of them. The sample consists of approximately 2.5 million clones, around nine tenths of them appearing once. The specimen was naive CD4+ T cells sorted from blood. Specified subset: CD45RA+ positively selected. The chain combines TRBV20-1 with TRBJ1-1; no definite D call. The receptor was isolated from a man between 18 and 29 years old in good health. The CDR3 DNA is TGCAGTGTCACCGAGAACACTGAAGCTTTCTTT. It yields the protein CSVTENTEAFF.